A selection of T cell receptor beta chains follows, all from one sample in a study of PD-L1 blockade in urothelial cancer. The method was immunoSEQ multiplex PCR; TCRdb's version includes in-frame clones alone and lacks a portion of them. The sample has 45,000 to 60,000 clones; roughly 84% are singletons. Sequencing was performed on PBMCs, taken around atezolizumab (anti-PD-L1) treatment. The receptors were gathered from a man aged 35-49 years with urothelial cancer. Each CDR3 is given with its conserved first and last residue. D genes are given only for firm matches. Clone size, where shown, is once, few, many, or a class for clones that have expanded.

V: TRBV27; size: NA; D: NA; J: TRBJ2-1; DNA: TGTGCCACCGGGGAGAGCGGAAATGAGCAGTTCTTC; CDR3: CATGESGNEQFF
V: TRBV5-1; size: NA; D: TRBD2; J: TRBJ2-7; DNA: TGCGCCAGTGCGGGGGGAGGCGGGAGGGTTATGGACTACGAGCAGTACTTC; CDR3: CASAGGGGRVMDYEQYF
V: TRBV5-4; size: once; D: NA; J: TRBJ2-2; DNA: TGTGCCAGCAGCTTGGATCGCGGGGAGCTGTTTTTT; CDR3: CASSLDRGELFF
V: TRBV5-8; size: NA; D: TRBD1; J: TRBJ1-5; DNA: TGTGCCAGCAGCTTGGCGGTGGGACAGGGGAACCAGCCCCAGCATTTT; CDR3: CASSLAVGQGNQPQHF
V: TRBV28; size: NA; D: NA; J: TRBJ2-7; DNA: TGTGCCAGCAGGTCCGACCGTGACACCGGCGAGCAGTACTTC; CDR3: CASRSDRDTGEQYF
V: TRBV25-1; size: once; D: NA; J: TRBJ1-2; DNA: TGTGCCAGCAGTGTAACAGGGTCTAACTATGGCTACACCTTC; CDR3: CASSVTGSNYGYTF
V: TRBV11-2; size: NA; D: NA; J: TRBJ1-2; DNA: TGTGCCAGCAGCTTTCCCGTGGGCCCATCCTGCACCTTC; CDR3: CASSFPVGPSCTF
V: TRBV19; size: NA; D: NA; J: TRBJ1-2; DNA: TGTGCCAGTAGTGGGGCAGTCACTCTTGGAGGCTACACCTTC; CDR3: CASSGAVTLGGYTF
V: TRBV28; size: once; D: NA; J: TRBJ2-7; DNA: TGTGCCAGCAGTTTATGGGGCAGGGTAAGCGAGCAGTACTTC; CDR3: CASSLWGRVSEQYF
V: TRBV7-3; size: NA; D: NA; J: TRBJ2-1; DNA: TGTGCCAGCAGCCCCCACTACGGGACACTGCACAATGAGCAGTTCTTC; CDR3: CASSPHYGTLHNEQFF
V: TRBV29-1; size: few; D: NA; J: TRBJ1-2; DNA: TGCAGCGTCGAAATGCTAAATGGCTACACCTTC; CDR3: CSVEMLNGYTF
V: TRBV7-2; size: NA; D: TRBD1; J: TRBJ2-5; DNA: TGTGCCAGCAGCTTGCGGACAGGGGGCGCGGGAGAGACCCAGTACTTC; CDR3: CASSLRTGGAGETQYF
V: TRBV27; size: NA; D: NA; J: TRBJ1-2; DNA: TGTGCCAGCAGTTCGAGTTTAGGGGCCCTAATGGGGGGCTACACCTTC; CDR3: CASSSSLGALMGGYTF
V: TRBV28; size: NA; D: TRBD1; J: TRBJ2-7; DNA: TGTGCCAGCAGAGGGACAGGTCGAATTCTGAAGCAGTACTTC; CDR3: CASRGTGRILKQYF
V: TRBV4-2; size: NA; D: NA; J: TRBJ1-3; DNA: TGTGCCAGCAGCCAAGGGCGCAGGTACGGTGGAAACACCATATATTTT; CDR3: CASSQGRRYGGNTIYF
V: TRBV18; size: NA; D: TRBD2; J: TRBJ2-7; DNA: TGTGCCAGCTCACCAACGGGAGGGCTGGCCGAGCAGTACTTC; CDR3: CASSPTGGLAEQYF
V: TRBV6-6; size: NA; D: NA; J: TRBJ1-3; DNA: TGTGCCAGCAGGGGGACATCTGGAAACACCATATATTTT; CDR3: CASRGTSGNTIYF
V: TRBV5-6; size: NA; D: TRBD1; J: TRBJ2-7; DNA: TGTGCCAGCCGCCGCCGACAGGGGGCTGGGGAGCAGTACTTC; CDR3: CASRRRQGAGEQYF
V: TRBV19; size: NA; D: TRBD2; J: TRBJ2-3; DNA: TGTGCCAGTAGTATAGATAAGACTAGCGCCGCCGCAGATACGCAGTATTTT; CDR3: CASSIDKTSAAADTQYF
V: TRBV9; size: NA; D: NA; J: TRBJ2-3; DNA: TGTGCCAGCAGCATCAGGGGCACAGATACGCAGTATTTT; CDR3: CASSIRGTDTQYF
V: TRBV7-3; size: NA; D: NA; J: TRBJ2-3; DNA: TGTGCCAGCAGTTTAGTCGGGAAAGGAGGTCGGGACACAGATACGCAGTATTTT; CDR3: CASSLVGKGGRDTDTQYF
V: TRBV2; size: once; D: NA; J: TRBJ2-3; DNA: TGTGCCAGCAGCCAGCAACAGGGCCTCACAGATACGCAGTATTTT; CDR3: CASSQQQGLTDTQYF
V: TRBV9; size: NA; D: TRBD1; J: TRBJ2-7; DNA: TGTGCCAGCAGCGAGGACAGGGTGGGCGAGCAGTACTTC; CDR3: CASSEDRVGEQYF
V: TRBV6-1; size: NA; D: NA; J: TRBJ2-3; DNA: TGTGCCAGCAGTCCTCACAGGGAAACAGATACGCAGTATTTT; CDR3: CASSPHRETDTQYF
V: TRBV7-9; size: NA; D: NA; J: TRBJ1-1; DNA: TGTGCCAGCAGCTTAACGGCAGGGGTCACTGAAGCTTTCTTT; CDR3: CASSLTAGVTEAFF
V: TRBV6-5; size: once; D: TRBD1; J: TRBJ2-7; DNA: TGTGCCAGCTGCGACAGGGACGAGCAGTACTTC; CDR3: CASCDRDEQYF
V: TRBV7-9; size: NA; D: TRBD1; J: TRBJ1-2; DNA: TGTGCCAGCAGCTTTTCAGCCCAGGACAGGGGAAGTAACTATGGCTACACCTTC; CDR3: CASSFSAQDRGSNYGYTF
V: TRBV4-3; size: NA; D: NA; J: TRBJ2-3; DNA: TGCGCCAGCAGCCGACTACGCTCGACTAGCACAGATACGCAGTATTTT; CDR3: CASSRLRSTSTDTQYF
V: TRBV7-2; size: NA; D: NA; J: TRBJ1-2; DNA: TGTGCCAGCAGCCGCAGGGTAGAGAATGGCTACACCTTC; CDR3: CASSRRVENGYTF
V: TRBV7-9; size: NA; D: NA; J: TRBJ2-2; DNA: TGTGCCAGCAGCTTATACATTGACGGGGAGCTGTTTTTT; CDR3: CASSLYIDGELFF
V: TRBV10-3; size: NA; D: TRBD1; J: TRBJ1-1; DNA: TGTGCCATCAGTACGGGACAGTCTGAAGCTTTCTTT; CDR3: CAISTGQSEAFF
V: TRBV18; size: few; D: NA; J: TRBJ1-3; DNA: TGTGCCAGCTCACGGGGCTCCGGAGGAAACACCATATATTTT; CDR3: CASSRGSGGNTIYF
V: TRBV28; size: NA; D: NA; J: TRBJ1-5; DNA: TGTGCCAGCACTACAGGAGGGGGCAATCAGCCCCAGCATTTT; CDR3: CASTTGGGNQPQHF
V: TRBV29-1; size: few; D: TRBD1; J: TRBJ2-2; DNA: TGCAGCGTCCAGGGGGACCCACCCACCGGGGAGCTGTTTTTT; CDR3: CSVQGDPPTGELFF
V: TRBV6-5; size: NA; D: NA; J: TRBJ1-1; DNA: TGTGCCAGCAGTTACTCGTACGAAGTGAGCACTGAAGCTTTCTTT; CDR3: CASSYSYEVSTEAFF
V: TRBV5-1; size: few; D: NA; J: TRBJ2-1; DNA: TGCGCCAGCAGCCAGAGGTTGGCCGACAATGAGCAGTTCTTC; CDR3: CASSQRLADNEQFF
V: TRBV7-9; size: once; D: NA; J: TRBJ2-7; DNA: TGTGCCAGCAGCTTAGAGCACGGCTCCTACGAGCAGTACTTC; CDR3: CASSLEHGSYEQYF
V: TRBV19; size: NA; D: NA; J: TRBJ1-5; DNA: TGTGCCAGTAGTCCCCTGGTCCAGGGAAGTCAGCCCCAGCATTTT; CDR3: CASSPLVQGSQPQHF
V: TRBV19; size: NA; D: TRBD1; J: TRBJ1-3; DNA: TGTGCCAGTATCACGGACAGGTCTGGAAACACCATATATTTT; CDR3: CASITDRSGNTIYF
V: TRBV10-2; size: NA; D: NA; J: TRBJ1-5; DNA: TGCGCCAGCAGTGATTGGGGGGGAAGCAATCAGCCCCAGCATTTT; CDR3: CASSDWGGSNQPQHF
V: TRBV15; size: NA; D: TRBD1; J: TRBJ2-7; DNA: TGTGCCACCAGCAGAGTGACAGGGGGCGCGGAGGAGCAGTACTTC; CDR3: CATSRVTGGAEEQYF
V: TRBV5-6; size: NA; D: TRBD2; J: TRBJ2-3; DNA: TGTGCCAGCAGCTTGGCGCTGACTAGCGGGAGGGCATATACGCAGTATTTT; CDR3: CASSLALTSGRAYTQYF
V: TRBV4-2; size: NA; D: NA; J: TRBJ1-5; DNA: TGTGCCAGCAGCCAAGACCTGGGGCCCGGTCAGCCCCAGCATTTT; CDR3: CASSQDLGPGQPQHF
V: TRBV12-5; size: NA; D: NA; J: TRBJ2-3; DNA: TGTGCTAGTGGTTTGGCTAGTACAGATACGCAGTATTTT; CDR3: CASGLASTDTQYF
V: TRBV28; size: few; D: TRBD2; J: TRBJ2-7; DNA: TGTGCCAGCAGCCTAGCGGGTTACTCCTACGAGCAGTACTTC; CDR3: CASSLAGYSYEQYF
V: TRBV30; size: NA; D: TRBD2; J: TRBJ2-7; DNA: TGTGCCTGGAGGGGGGGGGTAGTGGAGTACTTC; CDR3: CAWRGGVVEYF
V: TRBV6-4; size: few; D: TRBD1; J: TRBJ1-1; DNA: TGTGCCAGCAGTGACACCGACAGGGGCACTGAAGCTTTCTTT; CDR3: CASSDTDRGTEAFF